The 11 T cell receptor beta chains below come from one sample, sequenced in a study of blood T cell repertoires in COVID-19. Some clones are missing from TCRdb's copy, which holds only in-frame ones; the method was immunoSEQ multiplex PCR. The sample has approximately 330,000 clones, roughly 89% seen once. Sequencing was performed on PBMCs or T cells enriched from blood (not recorded which). The receptors were gathered from a woman aged 25 to 39 who had recovered from COVID-19.

The genes are TRBV6-5 and TRBJ1-2, with D possibly matching TRBD1 (5 bases). This CDR3 region has 13 residues. Deletions cut 6 bases from V and 4 bases from J, with 12 bases between. Germline CDR1 MNHEY, CDR2 SVGAGI. The CDR3 sequence is CASRLDSLYGYTF. CDR3 bases: TGTGCCAGCAGACTCGACAGCCTCTATGGCTACACCTTC.

This clone was found a few times. V usage is TRBV4-1 and J usage is TRBJ1-1; D is uncertain. CDR1 is MGHRA and CDR2 is YSYEKL in the germline V gene. The CDR3 consists of 14 residues. V was pared by 0 bases and J by 1 base, with 6 bases between. CDR3 loop: CASSQDPGNTEAFF. In DNA form, the CDR3 reads TGCGCCAGCAGCCAAGACCCGGGGAACACTGAAGCTTTCTTT.

The rearrangement uses TRBV5-1 and TRBJ2-7, with D unresolved. The V end lost 4 bases, the J end lost 2 bases, and 13 bases lay between the germline ends. Per germline, CDR1 SGHRS and CDR2 YFSETQ. The CDR3 covers 14 residues. CDR3 DNA sequence: TGCGCCAGCAGCATCTCCATAGTTCCCTACGAGCAGTACTTC. The encoded protein is CASSISIVPYEQYF.

The rearrangement joins TRBV7-2 to TRBJ2-2; 8 bases match TRBD2. V trimming: 1 base; J trimming: 5 bases; junction bases outside the gene matches: 6. The CDR3 has 16 residues. Germline V gives CDR1 SGHTA, CDR2 FQGNSA. CDR3 sequence (DNA): TGTGCCAGCAGCTTAGGGCCGGGAGGGCAAACCGGGGAGCTGTTTTTT. This translates into CASSLGPGGQTGELFF.

The chain has TRBV2 and TRBJ1-2; TRBD1 matches at 8 bases. The CDR3 loop spans 14 amino acids. Germline lookup yields CDR1 SNHLY and CDR2 FYNNEI. V was pared by 6 bases and J by 4 bases, with 7 bases of the junction left unmatched. In DNA form, the CDR3 reads TGTGCCAGCAGCTCACAGGGGGAGAGCTATGGCTACACCTTC. It codes for CASSSQGESYGYTF.

This clone was recorded only once. The chain combines TRBV5-4 with TRBJ2-6, with TRBD1 matching over 10 bases. The CDR3 has 17 amino acids. Germline-derived CDR1 and CDR2 are SGHNT and YYREEE (reference sequence). Trimming at V came to 6 bases and at J to 2 bases, leaving 8 bases not matched to a gene. The CDR3 sequence is CASTIGTGDAGANVLTF. CDR3 sequence (DNA): TGTGCCAGCACCATTGGGACAGGGGATGCTGGGGCCAACGTCCTGACTTTC.

The rearrangement joins TRBV18 to TRBJ2-5, with a weak D call TRBD2 (6 bases). Trimming removed 4 bases from V and 4 bases from J, with 13 bases in between. This CDR3 is built from 14 residues. The germline V gene encodes CDR1 KGHSH and CDR2 LQKENI. Here the CDR3 DNA reads TGTGCCAGCTCACTGGGGACTGTCAGAGAGACCCAGTACTTC. Amino acid sequence: CASSLGTVRETQYF.

The chain is built from TRBV4-2 and TRBJ2-4, with TRBD1 as a possible D gene (5 bases). Per germline, CDR1 LGHNA and CDR2 YNFKEQ. The V and J ends lost 1 base and 1 base respectively, with 8 bases between them. This CDR3 is 15 amino acids long. The DNA for the CDR3 is TGTGCCAGCAGCCAAGTTTCAGGGGCCAAAAACATTCAGTACTTC. This translates into CASSQVSGAKNIQYF.

The V and J genes are TRBV6-1 and TRBJ2-4; the match to TRBD1 covers 9 bases. Trimming cost V 2 bases and J 2 bases; bases outside gene matches: 10. The length of the CDR3 is 18 residues. In germline, CDR1 is MNHNS, CDR2 SASEGT. The CDR3, as DNA: TGTGCCAGCAGTGAACCTCGCGGGACAGGGATGTCCAAAAACATTCAGTACTTC. Residues: CASSEPRGTGMSKNIQYF.

The rearrangement links TRBV29-1 to TRBJ1-5; weak D call: TRBD1 (6 bases). Deletions cut 5 bases from V and 3 bases from J, with 8 bases between. CDR3 size: 12 residues. CDR1 and CDR2 (germline): SQVTM, ANQGSEA. The DNA for the CDR3 is TGCAGCGTTAGGGACAACAATCAGCCCCAGCATTTT. This codes for CSVRDNNQPQHF.

The rearrangement joins TRBV20-1 to TRBJ2-7; 10 bases are shared with TRBD1. CDR1 is DFQATT, CDR2 SNEGSKA, per germline (reference sequence). V lost 3 bases and J lost 6; bases outside the gene matches: 5. This CDR3 has 13 amino acids. CDR3 region: CSASKTGGGEQYF. The CDR3 DNA reads as TGCAGTGCTAGTAAGACAGGGGGCGGCGAGCAGTACTTC.